The 32 T cell receptor beta chains listed next were all sequenced from one sample in a study of shared clonotypes between healthy human individuals. TCRdb keeps only in-frame clones here, not all; method: immunoSEQ multiplex PCR. The sample has about 330,000 clones; roughly 84% are singletons. The sample taken for sequencing was memory CD8+ T cells sorted from blood. Subset reported: CD45RO+ cells pooled with CCR7-negative TemRA cells. The source is a young man in good health.

V and J are TRBV6-5 and TRBJ2-7, with 9 positions matching TRBD2. J lost 5 bases, V lost 0 bases, and 5 bases had no gene match. From germline, CDR1 is MNHEY and CDR2 SVGAGI. The length of the CDR3 is 15 residues. In DNA form, the CDR3 reads TGTGCCAGCAGTTACTCTAGGACTAGCGCAGACGAGCAGTACTTC. Translated, it gives CASSYSRTSADEQYF.

This clone was observed once. This chain uses TRBV25-1 with TRBJ1-2, with D perhaps matching TRBD1 (5 bases). Per germline, CDR1 MGHDK and CDR2 SYGVNS. CDR3 length: 13 amino acids. The ends were cut back, 7 bases at V and 7 bases at J, with 16 bases in the middle. CDR3 DNA sequence: TGTGCCAGCACCTCCGGGGCCGGAGGTGGCTACACCTTC. It is translated as CASTSGAGGGYTF.

The chain has TRBV11-2 and TRBJ1-3; 10 positions match TRBD1. Losses at the gene ends were 3 bases for V and 4 bases for J; bases not matched to a gene: 6. CDR1 SGHAT and CDR2 FQNNGV come from the germline V gene. The CDR3 totals 16 residues. CDR3 protein: CASSFDRGLGGNTIYF. The DNA of the CDR3 is TGTGCCAGCAGCTTCGACAGGGGGCTAGGCGGAAACACCATATATTTT.

J is TRBJ2-1 and V is TRBV5-4, with D possibly matching TRBD1 (6 bases). Germline-derived CDR1 and CDR2 are SGHNT and YYREEE (reference sequence). The CDR3 has 15 amino acids. V was cut by 4 bases and J by 5 bases, with 16 bases left in between. The CDR3 DNA follows: TGTGCCAGCAGCCACGACAGGTTTACGAACAATGAGCAGTTCTTC. It yields the protein CASSHDRFTNNEQFF.

The CDR3 is CASSLAIGQGKEQYF. The CDR3, as DNA: TGCGCCAGCAGCTTGGCCATAGGACAGGGAAAAGAGCAGTACTTC. The chain is built from TRBV5-1 and TRBJ2-7; TRBD1 agrees at 8 bases. This CDR3 is built from 15 residues. Germline values: CDR1 SGHRS, CDR2 YFSETQ. Trimming cost V 0 bases and J 7 bases; bases outside gene matches: 9.

This sequence joins TRBV9 and TRBJ1-6; D gene uncertain. Germline values: CDR1 SGDLS, CDR2 YYNGEE. V was cut by 2 bases and J by 5 bases, with 11 bases left in between. This CDR3 is 15 amino acids long. The CDR3 DNA reads as TGTGCCAGCAGCGTCTCGGATATTCATAATTCACCCCTCCACTTT. Translated, it gives CASSVSDIHNSPLHF.

The chain uses TRBV7-9 and TRBJ2-1; 11 nucleotides align to TRBD2. Per the germline V gene, CDR1 is SEHNR and CDR2 is FQNEAQ (reference sequence). CDR3 length: 15 residues. The J segment lost 6 bases and the V segment lost 7 bases, leaving 8 bases of the junction unmatched. DNA for the CDR3: TGTGCCAGCAACCTCCTTGGGACTAGCGGCAATGAGCAGTTCTTC. This sequence encodes CASNLLGTSGNEQFF.

A note on this clone: With only one base between it and a far larger clone, this is likely a read error. This chain links TRBV6-5 with TRBJ1-2, with a possible D match to TRBD1 (5 bases). The CDR3 is 12 residues long. Trimming removed 2 bases at V and 8 bases at J, with 9 bases between. CDR1 MNHEY and CDR2 SVGAGI come from the germline V gene. CDR3: CASSYGGGGYTF. CDR3 nucleotides: TGTGCCAGCAGTTACGGGGGTGGAGGCTACACCTTC.

At least ten counts were recorded for this clone. This chain links TRBV16 with TRBJ2-7; possibly TRBD2 for D (5 bases). The CDR3 consists of 15 residues. Per germline, CDR1 KGHSY and CDR2 FQNENV. The germline V and J ends were trimmed by 2 bases and 5 bases, with 16 bases remaining between them. CDR3 nucleotide sequence: TGTGCCAGCAGCCAACCGAGGGCCCTTCTGAACGAGCAGTACTTC. This codes for CASSQPRALLNEQYF.

The genes are TRBV27 and TRBJ2-2; D tentatively reads TRBD1 or TRBD2 (6 bases each). The germline CDR1 and CDR2 sequences are MNHEY and SMNVEV (reference sequence). V was trimmed by 3 bases and J by 4 bases, leaving 15 bases between them. The length of the CDR3 is 16 residues. CDR3 region: CASSLVGGAGTGELFF. The CDR3 DNA sequence: TGTGCCAGCAGTTTGGTGGGGGGCGCGGGCACCGGGGAGCTGTTTTTT.

The rearrangement links TRBV6-5 to TRBJ1-1; a possible D gene is TRBD1 (6 bases). The V end lost 6 bases, the J end lost 4 bases, and 12 bases lay between the germline ends. CDR3 length equals 13 residues. The germline CDR1 and CDR2 sequences are MNHEY and SVGAGI. Here the CDR3 DNA reads TGTGCCAGCAGGTCACAGGGTGTCACTGAAGCTTTCTTT. Protein sequence: CASRSQGVTEAFF.

CDR3 loop: CASSWDTVNYGYTF. CDR3 in DNA: TGTGCCAGCAGTTGGGACACCGTAAACTATGGCTACACCTTC. This chain joins TRBV2 and TRBJ1-2, with a tentative D call TRBD1 (6 bases). CDR1 is SNHLY and CDR2 is FYNNEI in the germline V gene. The CDR3 contains 14 residues. V was clipped by 5 bases and J by 2 bases, with 12 bases between them. The full variable domain, in which reference TRBV2 and TRBJ1-2 provide the parts outside the CDR3, is EPEVTQTPSHQVTQMGQEVILRCVPISNHLYFYWYRQILGQKVEFLVSFYNNEISEKSEIFDDQFSVERPDGSNFTLKIRSTKLEDSAMYFCASSWDTVNYGYTFGSGTRLTVV.

The rearrangement joins TRBV2 to TRBJ2-7, with TRBD2 as a possible D gene (6 bases). With 8 bases removed from V and 2 bases from J, the gap between germline ends came to 13 bases. Germline V gene sequence: CDR1 SNHLY, CDR2 FYNNEI. The CDR3 is 13 residues long. The CDR3 region has the DNA TGTGCCAGCGGGGGGACGGCCGCCTACGAGCAGTACTTC. This gives the protein CASGGTAAYEQYF. The full variable domain, completed using reference TRBV2 and TRBJ2-7, is EPEVTQTPSHQVTQMGQEVILRCVPISNHLYFYWYRQILGQKVEFLVSFYNNEISEKSEIFDDQFSVERPDGSNFTLKIRSTKLEDSAMYFCASGGTAAYEQYFGPGTRLTVT.

This clone was counted a single time. The chain couples TRBV28 to TRBJ2-7; TRBD1 is a possible D gene (6 bases). The V end lost 7 bases, the J end lost 4 bases, and 17 bases lay between the germline ends. Germline CDR1 MDHEN, CDR2 SYDVKM. The CDR3 is made up of 14 amino acids. In DNA, the CDR3 is TGTGCCAGCAATTCCGGGACATTGGATTACGAGCAGTACTTC. Protein: CASNSGTLDYEQYF.

V gene TRBV7-8 combines with J gene TRBJ2-7; a weak D match, TRBD1 (6 bases). The V gene's germline CDR1 is SGHVS and CDR2 FQNEAQ. The CDR3 has 14 amino acids. V dropped 3 bases and J dropped 12 bases, with 21 bases sitting between them. CDR3 sequence reads: CASSLVGQLQELYF. In nucleotides, the CDR3 is TGTGCCAGCAGCTTGGTCGGACAGCTCCAAGAACTGTACTTC.

This chain uses TRBV4-1 with TRBJ1-5; a possible D gene is TRBD1 (5 bases). The CDR3 is 15 amino acids. The ends were cut back, 0 bases at V and 4 bases at J, with 10 bases in the middle. Germline CDR1 MGHRA, CDR2 YSYEKL. CDR3 bases: TGCGCCAGCAGCCAAGAGGGGGGAAGGAATCAGCCCCAGCATTTT. Protein: CASSQEGGRNQPQHF.

This clone was picked up many times. This rearrangement joins TRBV28 to TRBJ2-7; D could derive from TRBD1 or TRBD2 (5 bases each). Looked up from germline, CDR1 is MDHEN and CDR2 is SYDVKM. V shed 3 bases and J shed 3 bases, with 12 bases lying between them. CDR3 length equals 14 residues. The CDR3 sequence: CASSFPGTVYEQYF. The DNA of the CDR3 is TGTGCCAGCAGTTTCCCCGGGACCGTCTACGAGCAGTACTTC.

V is TRBV4-2 and J is TRBJ1-2, with TRBD1 identical over 9 bases. The germline gives CDR1 LGHNA, CDR2 YNFKEQ. The junction had 7 bases not matched to a gene; V was cut back by 3 bases and J by 5 bases. The CDR3 is 15 amino acids. The CDR3 loop is CASSQETGQGYGYTF. The CDR3 nucleotides read TGTGCCAGCAGCCAGGAAACTGGACAGGGGTATGGCTACACCTTC.

The gene calls are TRBV9 and TRBJ2-3, with D maybe TRBD1 (6 bases). Germline assignment: CDR1 SGDLS and CDR2 YYNGEE. Trimming cost V 3 bases and J 3 bases, with 17 bases left between them. The CDR3 extends over 16 amino acids. The CDR3 reads CASSERGKTGTDTQYF. The CDR3 DNA follows: TGTGCCAGCAGCGAACGGGGCAAGACAGGAACAGATACGCAGTATTTT.

The genes are TRBV25-1 and TRBJ1-1; maybe TRBD1 (6 bases). Germline V gene sequence: CDR1 MGHDK, CDR2 SYGVNS. The CDR3 is made up of 14 amino acids. Trimming pared 3 bases from V and 1 base from J, leaving 9 bases between. Written as DNA, the CDR3 is TGTGCCAGCAGTGAGCTAGGGGGGAACACTGAAGCTTTCTTT. Its protein product is CASSELGGNTEAFF. Looking up the rest from reference TRBV25-1 and TRBJ1-1 gives the full variable domain: EADIYQTPRYLVIGTGKKITLECSQTMGHDKMYWYQQDPGMELHLIHYSYGVNSTEKGDLSSESTVSRIRTEHFPLTLESARPSHTSQYLCASSELGGNTEAFFGQGTRLTVV.

The J gene is TRBJ2-1, the V gene TRBV5-6, with 11 bases fitting TRBD2. The germline V gene has CDR1 SGHDT and CDR2 YYEEEE. The CDR3 extends over 16 amino acids. Germline trimming cut 4 bases from V and 8 bases from J; bases unmatched to any gene: 11. CDR3 in amino acids: CASSPTSSGGLYEQFF. CDR3 nucleotide sequence: TGTGCCAGCAGCCCCACCTCTAGCGGGGGGTTATATGAGCAGTTCTTC.

V usage is TRBV10-3 and J usage is TRBJ2-7, with a possible D match to TRBD1 (5 bases). Trimming cost V 3 bases and J 1 base, with 16 bases left between them. The length of the CDR3 is 16 residues. The germline gives CDR1 ENHRY, CDR2 SYGVKD. In DNA, the CDR3 is TGTGCCATCAGTGATGGTTGGGCAGGGTGGTCCTACGAGCAGTACTTC. Translating it yields CAISDGWAGWSYEQYF.

This chain connects TRBV7-8 to TRBJ2-2; 7 bases are shared with TRBD2. The CDR3 has 14 amino acids. With 5 bases clipped from V and 8 bases from J, the junction kept 8 bases outside the gene matches. CDR1 is SGHVS, CDR2 FQNEAQ, per germline. DNA for the CDR3: TGTGCCAGCAGCGGGGGGGTCTTCCGAGGGGAGCTGTTTTTT. Its translation is CASSGGVFRGELFF.

The chain combines TRBV11-2 with TRBJ2-7; D ambiguous. The CDR3 runs 14 residues. The germline gives CDR1 SGHAT, CDR2 FQNNGV. Trimming took 2 bases from V and 1 from J, leaving 9 bases between them. The CDR3 here is CASSLPPQSYEQYF. CDR3 sequence (DNA): TGTGCCAGCAGCTTACCCCCCCAATCCTACGAGCAGTACTTC.

The chain carries TRBV6-5 and TRBJ2-5; no clear D. The V end was cut by 2 bases, the J end by 2 bases, with 9 bases between. The CDR3 covers 14 residues. In germline, CDR1 is MNHEY, CDR2 SVGAGI. CDR3 DNA: TGTGCCAGCAGTTACGTAGGGCTACAAGAGACCCAGTACTTC. Translation: CASSYVGLQETQYF.

V and J are TRBV28 and TRBJ1-4; 10 bases agree with TRBD1. Germline CDR1 is MDHEN and CDR2 is SYDVKM. The CDR3 extends over 15 amino acids. V shed 5 bases, J shed 7 bases, and the junction held 7 bases outside the gene matches. The chain's CDR3 is CASSPARTGGEKLFF. CDR3 coding DNA: TGTGCCAGCAGTCCAGCAAGGACAGGGGGTGAAAAACTGTTTTTT.

The V gene is TRBV6-5, the J gene TRBJ2-1; TRBD1 is a possible D gene (7 bases). Germline assignment: CDR1 MNHEY and CDR2 SVGAGI. Trimming pared 3 bases from V and 9 bases from J, leaving 18 bases between. CDR3 length: 15 residues. This chain's CDR3 is CASSYSETGRGEQFF. The CDR3 coding sequence is TGTGCCAGCAGTTATAGCGAGACAGGGCGGGGTGAGCAGTTCTTC.

The chain uses TRBV10-3 and TRBJ2-5; the match to TRBD1 covers 7 bases. Germline-derived CDR1 and CDR2 are ENHRY and SYGVKD. This CDR3 has 16 residues. After removal of 4 bases from V and 2 bases from J, the junction contained 10 bases not matched to a gene. The CDR3 DNA sequence: TGTGCCATCAGTGGGGGGACAGTCGCTAAACAAGAGACCCAGTACTTC. It yields the protein CAISGGTVAKQETQYF.

V gene TRBV9 combines with J gene TRBJ1-5; tentative D call: TRBD1 (5 bases). V lost 4 bases to trimming and J lost 4 bases, with 15 bases between them. This CDR3 is 15 amino acids long. From germline, CDR1 is SGDLS and CDR2 YYNGEE. The CDR3 is CASSKEGVGNQPQHF. In DNA form, the CDR3 reads TGTGCCAGCAGCAAAGAAGGGGTGGGAAATCAGCCCCAGCATTTT.

The V gene is TRBV7-9, the J gene TRBJ1-2; unclear D gene. This CDR3 comprises 13 residues. V was cut by 1 base and J by 7 bases, with 10 bases left in between. The germline V gene has CDR1 SEHNR and CDR2 FQNEAQ (reference sequence). The chain's CDR3 is CASSLDGVAGYTF. The CDR3 DNA sequence: TGTGCCAGCAGCTTAGACGGGGTGGCTGGCTACACCTTC.

The V call is TRBV23-1, the J call TRBJ2-7; D remains ambiguous. TRBV23-1 is an open reading frame, and its role is uncertain. V lost 0 bases and J lost 1, with 13 bases in between. The CDR3 covers 16 residues. CDR3 residues: CASSQSIRRDSYEQYF. The CDR3 nucleotides read TGCGCCAGCAGTCAATCCATAAGGAGAGATTCCTACGAGCAGTACTTC.

The J gene is TRBJ2-1, the V gene TRBV27; TRBD2 agrees at 12 bases. With 6 bases clipped from V and 7 bases from J, the junction kept 7 bases outside the gene matches. In germline, CDR1 is MNHEY, CDR2 SMNVEV (reference sequence). This CDR3 is built from 15 residues. CDR3 amino acids: CASRVLAGGGNEQFF. DNA for the CDR3: TGTGCCAGCAGGGTACTAGCGGGAGGCGGGAATGAGCAGTTCTTC.